This T cell receptor (beta chain) was recorded in a study of T-cell reconstitution after alpha-beta-depleted transplantation in children. As to this clonotype: The antigen is not known.

Broader study findings: About two months after transplant, alpha-beta T cells reportedly came from several hundred expanded graft clones. After transplant, high TCRbeta diversity at day 60 in some patients arose from surviving recipient T cells and thymic progenitors. Newly produced T cells mostly provided counts and TCRbeta diversity after one year, as hyperexpanded clones declined.

The TCRbeta library incorporated unique molecular identifiers. TCRdb re-called the PCR reads with MiXCR, one entry per CDR3 protein. The repertoire holds more than 400,000 distinct CDR3 sequences, with 43% as singletons. CDR3 size: 15 residues. CDR1 is PRHDT and CDR2 is FYEKMQ in the germline V gene (reference sequence). The V gene lost 5 bases and the J gene lost 7 bases, with 18 bases spanning the gap. This clonotype originated in a girl between 2 and 10 years old with aplastic anemia, due to receive a stem cell transplant. The chain combines TRBV13 with TRBJ2-1, with D possibly matching TRBD2 (7 bases). The input for sequencing was PBMCs, taken before TCRalphabeta/CD19-depleted stem cell transplant. DNA for the CDR3: TGTGCCAGCAGCAGCAAGAGAGAGGGGGGGAATGAGCAGTTCTTC. Protein: CASSSKREGGNEQFF.